The 12 T cell receptor beta chains in this list originate from one sample, sequenced in a study of cytomegalovirus exposure and HLA in healthy donors. The PCR was carried out with 60 Vbeta primers and 13 Jbeta primers. TCRdb's table, derived via immunoSEQ multiplex PCR, lists solely in-frame clones and lacks some. The table has about 150,000 clones, 76% seen once. The sequencing sample was made of PBMCs. The source is a woman aged 40-49 years in good health and CMV-seronegative.

Only a few counts were recorded for this clone. The J gene is TRBJ1-5, the V gene TRBV27; D is undetermined. The CDR3 consists of 15 residues. Trimming removed 0 bases at V and 4 bases at J, with 10 bases between. Germline loops: CDR1 MNHEY, CDR2 SMNVEV (reference sequence). The CDR3 reads CASSLSGRPNQPQHF. DNA for the CDR3: TGTGCCAGCAGTTTATCGGGCCGACCAAATCAGCCCCAGCATTTT.

A few counts support this clone. The chain has TRBV11-2 and TRBJ2-3; tentatively, D is TRBD2 (5 bases). V was cut by 3 bases and J by 4 bases, with 8 bases left in between. This CDR3 is built from 13 residues. Germline V gene sequence: CDR1 SGHAT, CDR2 FQNNGV. CDR3 coding DNA: TGTGCCAGCAGCTTGGACTCCTCAGATACGCAGTATTTT. This codes for CASSLDSSDTQYF.

The sample holds one count of this clone. The rearrangement uses TRBV2 and TRBJ1-5; tentative D call: TRBD1 (5 bases). V was shortened by 8 bases and J by 1 base, with 9 bases between the two germline ends. The CDR3 has 13 residues. Germline lookup yields CDR1 SNHLY and CDR2 FYNNEI. The DNA of the CDR3 is TGTGCCAGCGATCCAGGGAGCAATCAGCCCCAGCATTTT. Translated: CASDPGSNQPQHF.

The table lists this clone with a count of one. J is TRBJ1-1 and V is TRBV30, with a possible D match to TRBD1 (5 bases). The germline gives CDR1 GTSNPN, CDR2 SVGIG (reference sequence). Trimming shortened V by 0 bases and J by 1 base, and 6 bases separated the two germline ends. The CDR3 covers 13 residues. CDR3 in DNA: TGTGCCTGGAGTGTTGGGGCGAACACTGAAGCTTTCTTT. Translating it yields CAWSVGANTEAFF. The whole variable domain, remainder taken from reference TRBV30 and TRBJ1-1, is SQTIHQWPATLVQPVGSPLSLECTVEGTSNPNLYWYRQAAGRGLQLLFYSVGIGQISSEVPQNLSASRPQDRQFILSSKKLLLSDSGFYLCAWSVGANTEAFFGQGTRLTVV.

The CDR3, as DNA: TGCGCCAGCAGCTGGGGGGGTGGGAACGGCTACACCTTC. This encodes CASSWGGGNGYTF. J is TRBJ1-2 and V is TRBV5-1; D perhaps matches TRBD1 (5 bases). This CDR3 has 13 residues. The germline gives CDR1 SGHRS, CDR2 YFSETQ. V was cut by 3 bases and J by 8 bases, with 14 bases left in between.

V and J are TRBV18 and TRBJ1-1, with 8 positions matching TRBD1. This CDR3 is 15 amino acids long. Germline V gene lookup returns CDR1 KGHSH and CDR2 LQKENI. J was trimmed by 5 bases and V by 2 bases; bases with no gene match: 7. The CDR3 DNA reads as TGTGCCAGCTCACCAACGGCAGGGGGCCTGACTGAAGCTTTCTTT. Protein: CASSPTAGGLTEAFF.

The CDR3 nucleotides are TGTGCCACCTTTGAACCCGGCGGGACAGGGTACGCCGAGCAGTACTTC. Amino acids: CATFEPGGTGYAEQYF. This chain connects TRBV10-3 to TRBJ2-7, with TRBD1 matching over 9 bases. V shed 10 bases and J 6 bases; nucleotides not matched to a gene: 19. The CDR3 consists of 16 residues. CDR1 is ENHRY and CDR2 is SYGVKD in the germline V gene.

J is TRBJ1-5 and V is TRBV18, with 9 bases matching TRBD1. Germline V gene data show CDR1 as KGHSH and CDR2 as LQKENI. V trimming: 5 bases; J trimming: 4 bases; junction bases outside the gene matches: 3. This CDR3 has 14 amino acids. CDR3 sequence: CASSTTGGNQPQHF. In nucleotides, the CDR3 is TGTGCCAGCTCAACGACAGGGGGTAATCAGCCCCAGCATTTT.

The J gene is TRBJ2-7, the V gene TRBV13; tentatively, D is TRBD2 (5 bases). Germline loops: CDR1 PRHDT, CDR2 FYEKMQ (reference sequence). CDR3 length: 15 amino acids. Between the trimmed V and J ends, which lost 0 bases and 6 bases, there was a span of 15 bases. The CDR3 region has the DNA TGTGCCAGCAGCTTAGGGCGGGCTTCAAGTCGCGAGCAGTACTTC. This encodes CASSLGRASSREQYF.

This clone was detected once. The chain has TRBV27 and TRBJ1-5, with 7 bases matching TRBD1. CDR1 and CDR2 (germline): MNHEY, SMNVEV (reference sequence). The V gene end was trimmed by 4 bases and the J gene end by 2 bases; junction bases not matched to a gene: 8. The CDR3 contains 16 residues. CDR3 DNA: TGTGCCAGCAGTTCATACACAGGGGTGGGCAATCAGCCCCAGCATTTT. Amino acid sequence: CASSSYTGVGNQPQHF.

About this clone: Other nucleotide sequences from this sample produce the same CDR3. The rearrangement joins TRBV5-4 to TRBJ1-2; a weak D match, TRBD1 (6 bases). The germline V gene has CDR1 SGHNT and CDR2 YYREEE (reference sequence). The CDR3 totals 14 residues. V dropped 4 bases and J dropped 6 bases, with 16 bases sitting between them. As DNA, the CDR3 is TGTGCCAGCAGCAGGTTACAGGGTCGTGATGGCTACACCTTC. Translated: CASSRLQGRDGYTF.

This chain links TRBV29-1 with TRBJ2-7; 9 nucleotides match TRBD1. Germline assignment: CDR1 SQVTM and CDR2 ANQGSEA. The CDR3 is 13 residues long. V trimming: 7 bases; J trimming: 4 bases; junction bases outside the gene matches: 8. CDR3 region: CSAPGQGKYEQYF. CDR3 nucleotides: TGCAGCGCTCCGGGACAGGGCAAATACGAGCAGTACTTC.